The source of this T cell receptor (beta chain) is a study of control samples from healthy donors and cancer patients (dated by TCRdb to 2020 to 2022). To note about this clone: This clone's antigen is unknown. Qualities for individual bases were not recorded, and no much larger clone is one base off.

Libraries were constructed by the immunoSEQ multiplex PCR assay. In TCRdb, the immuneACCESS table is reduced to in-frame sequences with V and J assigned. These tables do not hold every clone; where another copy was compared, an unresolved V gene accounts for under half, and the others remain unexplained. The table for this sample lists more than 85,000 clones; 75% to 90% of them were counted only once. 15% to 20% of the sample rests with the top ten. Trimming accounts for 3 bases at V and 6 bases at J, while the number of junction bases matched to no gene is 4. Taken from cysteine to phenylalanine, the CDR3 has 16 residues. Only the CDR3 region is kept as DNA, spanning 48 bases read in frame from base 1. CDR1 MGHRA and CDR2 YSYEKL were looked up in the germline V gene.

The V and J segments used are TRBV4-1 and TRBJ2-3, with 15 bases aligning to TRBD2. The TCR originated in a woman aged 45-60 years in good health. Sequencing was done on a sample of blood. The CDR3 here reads CASSQWTSGGVDTQYF. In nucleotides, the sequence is TGCGCCAGCAGCCAGTGGACTAGCGGGGGGGTGGATACGCAGTATTTT.